Listed here are 12 T cell receptor beta chains from one sample, sequenced in a study of blood T cell repertoires in COVID-19. Here immunoSEQ multiplex PCR was the method, and the copy in TCRdb shows in-frame clones only, minus some. The sample consists of around 200,000 clones, around 82% of them appearing once. Sequencing input: PBMCs or T cells enriched from blood (not recorded which). These receptors were obtained from a woman aged 35 to 49 with acute COVID-19.

V is TRBV5-1 and J is TRBJ1-1; 9 bases line up with TRBD1. V was pared by 4 bases and J by 5 bases, with 6 bases of the junction left unmatched. Germline values: CDR1 SGHRS, CDR2 YFSETQ. This CDR3 is 14 amino acids long. The chain's CDR3 is CASSTGQGWTEAFF. The CDR3, as DNA: TGCGCCAGCAGCACCGGACAGGGGTGGACTGAAGCTTTCTTT.

V is TRBV5-1 and J is TRBJ2-7; D possibly corresponds to TRBD1 (5 bases). CDR3 size: 13 residues. The V end was cut by 0 bases, the J end by 7 bases, with 11 bases between. CDR1 is SGHRS and CDR2 is YFSETQ in the germline V gene. In DNA, the CDR3 is TGCGCCAGCAGCTTGGAGGGGAATCGAGAGCAGTACTTC. Protein sequence: CASSLEGNREQYF.

The chain carries TRBV7-9 and TRBJ2-1; 9 bases line up with TRBD2. Trimming took 5 bases from V and 5 from J; bases not matched to a gene: 7. The length of the CDR3 is 15 residues. CDR1 and CDR2 (germline): SEHNR, FQNEAQ (reference sequence). The CDR3 sequence: CASSPSGAQDNEQFF. CDR3 coding DNA: TGTGCCAGCAGCCCTAGCGGGGCCCAGGACAATGAGCAGTTCTTC. Drawing the rest from reference TRBV7-9 and TRBJ2-1, the complete variable domain is DTGVSQNPRHKITKRGQNVTFRCDPISEHNRLYWYRQTLGQGPEFLTYFQNEAQLEKSRLLSDRFSAERPKGSFSTLEIQRTEQGDSAMYLCASSPSGAQDNEQFFGPGTRLTVL.

V usage is TRBV7-3 and J usage is TRBJ1-1; the D gene is possibly TRBD1 (6 bases). Germline V gives CDR1 SGHTA, CDR2 FQGTGA. The CDR3 is 16 residues long. The germline V and J ends were trimmed by 1 base and 2 bases, with 14 bases remaining between them. The DNA for the CDR3 is TGTGCCAGCAGCTTAAGCAGCGGGACACCAAACACTGAAGCTTTCTTT. It codes for CASSLSSGTPNTEAFF.

The chain is built from TRBV28 and TRBJ1-1; possible D gene TRBD1, 5 bases. Germline-derived CDR1 and CDR2 are MDHEN and SYDVKM. The CDR3 contains 14 residues. V was shortened by 8 bases and J by 11 bases, with 24 bases between the two germline ends. CDR3 region: CASGYDSGAGDAFF. As DNA, the CDR3 is TGTGCCAGCGGCTACGACTCCGGTGCGGGGGACGCTTTCTTT.

J is TRBJ2-7 and V is TRBV6-5, with TRBD2 matching over 9 bases. This CDR3 comprises 14 residues. Looked up from germline, CDR1 is MNHEY and CDR2 is SVGAGI. The V gene end was trimmed by 8 bases and the J gene end by 2 bases; junction bases not matched to a gene: 7. The CDR3 nucleotides read TGTGCCAGCCGAGTCAGCGGGAGGCCCTACGAGCAGTACTTC. Translating it yields CASRVSGRPYEQYF.

By sample fraction, this clone is medium-sized (0.01 to 0.1%). The chain is built from TRBV15 and TRBJ2-6, with TRBD1 matching over 8 bases. Looked up from germline, CDR1 is LNHNV and CDR2 is YYDKDF (reference sequence). The CDR3 extends over 16 amino acids. Trimming took 1 base from V and 1 from J; bases not matched to a gene: 0. The CDR3 DNA is TGTGCCACCAGCAGAGGACAGGGGTCTGGGGCCAACGTCCTGACTTTC. Translation: CATSRGQGSGANVLTF.

This chain joins TRBV4-3 and TRBJ2-3; 10 positions agree with TRBD1. The CDR3 is made up of 15 amino acids. Germline loops: CDR1 LGHNA, CDR2 YSLEER. J lost 4 bases, V lost 4 bases, and 5 bases had no gene match. The CDR3 is CASSPGQGSPDTQYF. The CDR3, as DNA: TGCGCCAGCAGCCCGGGACAGGGGAGCCCAGATACGCAGTATTTT.

V is TRBV6-6 and J is TRBJ2-5; TRBD1 matches 9 bases. The V gene's germline CDR1 is MNHNY and CDR2 SVGAGI (reference sequence). V was pared by 6 bases and J by 5 bases, with 4 bases of the junction left unmatched. The CDR3 is 13 residues long. The CDR3 DNA reads TGTGCCAGCAGGGACAGGGGATGGGAGACCCAGTACTTC. It yields the protein CASRDRGWETQYF.

Here the CDR3 reads CAWSAEEYQPQHF. The DNA of the CDR3 is TGTGCCTGGAGTGCAGAGGAATATCAGCCCCAGCATTTT. The chain couples TRBV30 to TRBJ1-5; D is unresolved. The CDR3 totals 13 residues. V lost 1 base, J lost 5 bases, and 9 bases lay in between. In germline, CDR1 is GTSNPN, CDR2 SVGIG (reference sequence).

The chain uses TRBV6-5 and TRBJ1-5; 8 positions match TRBD1. Per germline, CDR1 MNHEY and CDR2 SVGAGI. The CDR3 extends over 15 amino acids. V shed 5 bases and J 1 base; nucleotides not matched to a gene: 4. The DNA for the CDR3 is TGTGCCAGCAGTCGCTGGACAGGGAGCAATCAGCCCCAGCATTTT. Protein product: CASSRWTGSNQPQHF.

The V and J genes are TRBV11-3 and TRBJ2-2; TRBD1 aligns across 7 bases. V gave up 6 bases and J gave up 5 bases; unmatched junction bases: 9. The germline V gene has CDR1 SGHNT and CDR2 YENEEA. The CDR3 spans 15 residues. CDR3 in amino acids: CASSKRTGPTGELFF. In nucleotides, the CDR3 is TGTGCCAGCAGTAAGCGGACAGGTCCAACCGGGGAGCTGTTTTTT.